This is a list of T cell receptor beta chains from one sample in a study of vaccination and CD4 T cells after COVID-19. TCRdb independently ran MiXCR on the PCR reads; one entry per CDR3 protein. The table shows under 8,500 distinct CDR3 sequences, with roughly two fifths occurring only once. These receptors are not linked to any known antigen. Sequenced: CD4+ T cells from blood, cultured in vitro. Every receptor here comes from a human donor in good health. Each CDR3 is given with its conserved first and last residue. The order of the fields is clone size, J gene, D gene, V gene, CDR3 protein, CDR3 DNA. The D gene is left open where the match is weak. Clone sizes are given selectively: once, few, many, or a class where the clone is expanded.

abundance: -; j_gene: TRBJ1-2; d_gene: -; v_gene: TRBV27; CDR3aa: CASSLSSGDGYGYTF; CDR3nt: TGTGCCAGCAGTTTATCCTCAGGGGATGGCTATGGCTACACCTTC
abundance: -; j_gene: TRBJ2-4; d_gene: -; v_gene: TRBV20-1; CDR3aa: CSARDHEGGRGNIQYF; CDR3nt: TGCAGTGCTAGAGATCATGAGGGGGGGAGAGGAAACATTCAGTACTTC
abundance: -; j_gene: TRBJ1-1; d_gene: -; v_gene: TRBV25-1; CDR3aa: CASSLNTEAFF; CDR3nt: TGTGCCAGCAGCCTAAACACTGAAGCTTTCTTT
abundance: few; j_gene: TRBJ2-7; d_gene: TRBD1; v_gene: TRBV27; CDR3aa: CASSKGQLYEQYF; CDR3nt: TGTGCCAGCAGTAAGGGACAGCTTTACGAGCAGTACTTC
abundance: few; j_gene: TRBJ2-5; d_gene: TRBD2; v_gene: TRBV7-2; CDR3aa: CASSLTSGGETQYF; CDR3nt: TGTGCCAGCAGCCTGACTAGCGGGGGGGAGACCCAGTACTTC
abundance: -; j_gene: TRBJ2-3; d_gene: -; v_gene: TRBV9; CDR3aa: CASSVEDRGTQYF; CDR3nt: TGTGCCAGCAGCGTTGAAGACCGGGGCACGCAGTATTTT
abundance: few; j_gene: TRBJ1-6; d_gene: -; v_gene: TRBV2; CDR3aa: CASSPSLGSPLHF; CDR3nt: TGTGCCAGCAGCCCCTCCCTGGGATCACCCCTCCACTTT
abundance: -; j_gene: TRBJ1-1; d_gene: -; v_gene: TRBV11-2; CDR3aa: CASSLGAGNTEAFF; CDR3nt: TGTGCCAGCAGCTTAGGAGCCGGTAACACTGAAGCTTTCTTT
abundance: few; j_gene: TRBJ2-3; d_gene: TRBD1; v_gene: TRBV6-5; CDR3aa: CASSYSKQGARTDTQYF; CDR3nt: TGTGCCAGCAGTTACTCGAAACAGGGGGCGCGTACAGATACGCAGTATTTT
abundance: -; j_gene: TRBJ2-1; d_gene: TRBD2; v_gene: TRBV6-1; CDR3aa: CASRPRSGTSGPNEQFF; CDR3nt: TGTGCCAGCAGACCCCGCTCCGGGACTAGCGGGCCAAATGAGCAGTTCTTC
abundance: -; j_gene: TRBJ1-2; d_gene: -; v_gene: TRBV5-1; CDR3aa: CASRPDRQFYGYTF; CDR3nt: TGCGCCAGCAGACCCGACCGACAGTTCTATGGCTACACCTTC
abundance: -; j_gene: TRBJ1-5; d_gene: TRBD1; v_gene: TRBV6-5; CDR3aa: CASSYRQGPTQPQHF; CDR3nt: TGTGCCAGCAGTTACCGACAGGGACCCACTCAGCCCCAGCATTTT
abundance: -; j_gene: TRBJ1-2; d_gene: -; v_gene: TRBV7-9; CDR3aa: CAKLEINYGYTF; CDR3nt: TGTGCTAAGCTCGAGATTAACTATGGCTACACCTTC
abundance: few; j_gene: TRBJ2-2; d_gene: -; v_gene: TRBV20-1; CDR3aa: CSARDPRGRGELFF; CDR3nt: TGCAGTGCTAGAGATCCACGGGGACGCGGGGAGCTGTTTTTT
abundance: few; j_gene: TRBJ1-2; d_gene: -; v_gene: TRBV30; CDR3aa: CAWSVARRGYTF; CDR3nt: TGTGCCTGGAGTGTAGCACGACGTGGCTACACCTTC
abundance: few; j_gene: TRBJ2-3; d_gene: -; v_gene: TRBV20-1; CDR3aa: CSARMTSTDTQYF; CDR3nt: TGCAGTGCTAGAATGACTAGCACAGATACGCAGTATTTT
abundance: -; j_gene: TRBJ1-5; d_gene: -; v_gene: TRBV12-3/TRBV12-4; CDR3aa: CASRSFGGQPQHF; CDR3nt: TGTGCCAGCAGGTCCTTCGGGGGTCAGCCCCAGCATTTT
abundance: -; j_gene: TRBJ2-1; d_gene: -; v_gene: TRBV7-3; CDR3aa: CASSLYPSGGYNEQFF; CDR3nt: TGTGCCAGCAGCTTATACCCCAGCGGAGGCTACAATGAGCAGTTCTTC
abundance: -; j_gene: TRBJ1-1; d_gene: -; v_gene: TRBV12-3/TRBV12-4; CDR3aa: CASSPTVHTEAFF; CDR3nt: TGTGCCAGCAGCCCGACAGTTCACACTGAAGCTTTCTTT
abundance: -; j_gene: TRBJ2-7; d_gene: TRBD1; v_gene: TRBV7-9; CDR3aa: CASSLGDSYYEQYF; CDR3nt: TGTGCCAGCAGCTTAGGGGACAGTTACTACGAGCAGTACTTC
abundance: -; j_gene: TRBJ2-7; d_gene: TRBD1; v_gene: TRBV10-3; CDR3aa: CAISERGQGYEQYF; CDR3nt: TGTGCCATCAGTGAGAGGGGACAGGGCTACGAGCAGTACTTC
abundance: -; j_gene: TRBJ1-6; d_gene: -; v_gene: TRBV20-1; CDR3aa: CSAREPVGNSPLHF; CDR3nt: TGCAGTGCTAGAGAGCCGGTAGGCAATTCACCCCTCCACTTT
abundance: medium-sized; j_gene: TRBJ1-2; d_gene: -; v_gene: TRBV27; CDR3aa: CASSLLGINGYTF; CDR3nt: TGTGCCAGCAGTTTATTAGGCATCAATGGCTACACCTTC
abundance: -; j_gene: TRBJ1-1; d_gene: -; v_gene: TRBV6-4; CDR3aa: CASSLESGSTEAFF; CDR3nt: TGTGCCAGCAGTCTTGAATCGGGAAGCACTGAAGCTTTCTTT
abundance: -; j_gene: TRBJ2-1; d_gene: TRBD1; v_gene: TRBV19; CDR3aa: CASRRDRSSYNEQFF; CDR3nt: TGTGCCAGCCGAAGGGACAGGAGCTCCTACAATGAGCAGTTCTTC
abundance: few; j_gene: TRBJ1-5; d_gene: -; v_gene: TRBV20-1; CDR3aa: CSATNSQGLGNQPQHF; CDR3nt: TGCAGTGCTACCAATAGCCAGGGGCTTGGCAATCAGCCCCAGCATTTT
abundance: few; j_gene: TRBJ2-6; d_gene: -; v_gene: TRBV20-1; CDR3aa: CSARVTGAGANVLTF; CDR3nt: TGCAGTGCTAGGGTTACAGGTGCTGGGGCCAACGTCCTGACTTTC
abundance: -; j_gene: TRBJ2-7; d_gene: TRBD1; v_gene: TRBV27; CDR3aa: CASSMPGQGCEQYF; CDR3nt: TGTGCCAGCAGTATGCCGGGACAGGGCTGCGAGCAGTACTTC
abundance: -; j_gene: TRBJ2-1; d_gene: TRBD2; v_gene: TRBV12-3/TRBV12-4; CDR3aa: CASSLELAGGPRYNEQFF; CDR3nt: TGTGCCAGCAGTTTAGAACTAGCGGGGGGGCCTAGGTACAATGAGCAGTTCTTC
abundance: -; j_gene: TRBJ1-1; d_gene: -; v_gene: TRBV30; CDR3aa: CASETGGTEAFF; CDR3nt: TGTGCCTCTGAGACGGGGGGCACTGAAGCTTTCTTT
abundance: few; j_gene: TRBJ1-2; d_gene: -; v_gene: TRBV20-1; CDR3aa: CSPGGGDYGYTF; CDR3nt: TGCAGCCCCGGGGGCGGAGACTATGGCTACACCTTC
abundance: few; j_gene: TRBJ1-1; d_gene: -; v_gene: TRBV7-9; CDR3aa: CASSPQGLYTEAFF; CDR3nt: TGTGCCAGCAGTCCTCAGGGGTTGTACACTGAAGCTTTCTTT
abundance: -; j_gene: TRBJ1-2; d_gene: -; v_gene: TRBV6-1; CDR3aa: CASISTVYGYTF; CDR3nt: TGTGCCAGCATCTCGACAGTCTATGGCTACACCTTC
abundance: -; j_gene: TRBJ1-2; d_gene: -; v_gene: TRBV4-1; CDR3aa: CASSQEGTNYGYTF; CDR3nt: TGCGCCAGCAGCCAAGAAGGGACAAACTATGGCTACACCTTC
abundance: -; j_gene: TRBJ2-7; d_gene: -; v_gene: TRBV20-1; CDR3aa: CSARSGAQSYEQYF; CDR3nt: TGCAGTGCTAGAAGTGGCGCACAGTCCTACGAGCAGTACTTC
abundance: -; j_gene: TRBJ1-4; d_gene: -; v_gene: TRBV27; CDR3aa: CASSALPGANEKLFF; CDR3nt: TGTGCCAGCAGTGCCCTCCCCGGGGCAAATGAAAAACTGTTTTTT
abundance: large; j_gene: TRBJ1-2; d_gene: -; v_gene: TRBV20-1; CDR3aa: CSASGTPEGGYTF; CDR3nt: TGCAGTGCGTCGGGGACACCTGAGGGGGGCTACACCTTC
abundance: few; j_gene: TRBJ1-6; d_gene: -; v_gene: TRBV7-2; CDR3aa: CASSNRDTYNSPLHF; CDR3nt: TGTGCCAGCAGCAACAGGGACACCTATAATTCACCCCTCCACTTT
abundance: -; j_gene: TRBJ1-5; d_gene: -; v_gene: TRBV6-1; CDR3aa: CAGPGHPNQPQHF; CDR3nt: TGTGCCGGTCCGGGACACCCAAATCAGCCCCAGCATTTT
abundance: -; j_gene: TRBJ2-6; d_gene: -; v_gene: TRBV24-1; CDR3aa: CATSDSGRANVLTF; CDR3nt: TGTGCCACCAGTGATTCCGGGAGGGCCAACGTCCTGACTTTC
abundance: -; j_gene: TRBJ1-6; d_gene: -; v_gene: TRBV28; CDR3aa: CASSLGYPGVYNSPLHF; CDR3nt: TGTGCCAGCAGTTTAGGTTACCCCGGGGTCTATAATTCACCCCTCCACTTT
abundance: few; j_gene: TRBJ1-6; d_gene: -; v_gene: TRBV6-1; CDR3aa: CASSEVMKRSPLHF; CDR3nt: TGTGCCAGCAGTGAAGTAATGAAACGTTCACCCCTCCACTTT